This TCR beta chain was sequenced for a study of beta chain features in type 1 diabetes. Study observations and caveats: In the patient group, naive, central memory and Treg TCRB repertoires seemed more alike than in the healthy donor group. Type 1 diabetes patients had TCRB CDR3s that were shorter (moderately but significantly so) in all four CD4+ subsets.

cDNA synthesis used the whole RNA isolate, giving expressed TCRB sequences. The table came from immunoSEQ multiplex PCR; TCRdb's copy has only in-frame clones and leaves some out. In the table there are hundreds of thousands of clones, approximately 16% of which are singletons. For this clone: As yet, its antigen is unknown.

This CDR3 spans 13 amino acids. From germline, CDR1 is SGHDT and CDR2 YYEEEE. V lost 10 bases, J lost 5 bases, and 18 bases lay in between. The TCR was taken from a young man with type 1 diabetes. The V and J genes are TRBV5-6 and TRBJ1-1; TRBD1 might be the D (5 bases). The material sequenced was naive CD4+ T cells from blood. CDR3 amino acids: CASSYKGKTEAFF. In DNA form, the CDR3 reads TGTGCCTCCTCCTATAAGGGGAAGACTGAAGCTTTCTTT.